The TCR beta chain under discussion was sequenced for a study of Graves' ophthalmopathy and Graves' hyperthyroidism. This clonotype was seen ten or more times. The antigen is undetermined. The CDR3 spans 14 residues. Between the trimmed V and J ends, which lost 0 bases and 2 bases, there was a span of 8 bases. CDR1 SGHDT and CDR2 YYEEEE come from the germline V gene. RNA transcripts were the source from which TCR beta CDR3 regions were amplified. The authors performed first-round RT-PCR with HTBI primers and then a second-round multiplex PCR. In TCRdb, the multiplex PCR reads were re-called with MiXCR into one record per CDR3 protein. The data hold over a million distinct CDR3 sequences, with about 36% observed a single time. Hyperthyroidism in these 18- to 65-year-old patients was newly diagnosed, lasting under 2 months. Other autoimmune diseases, uncontrolled infections, pregnancy or lactation excluded patients from enrollment.

Points from the study as a whole: Discriminating ophthalmopathy from stable hyperthyroidism, a 13-signature model attained a sensitivity of 85% to 90% and a specificity of 81.08%.

The source is an adult man with Graves' hyperthyroidism. The chain carries TRBV5-6 and TRBJ1-1; TRBD1 might be the D (5 bases). The sample was peripheral blood or thyroid tissue (not recorded which). CDR3 nucleotide sequence: TGTGCCAGCAGCTTGGCAACAGGCAACACTGAAGCTTTCTTT. It yields the protein CASSLATGNTEAFF.